Presented here are 32 T cell receptor beta chains from one specimen sequenced in a study of blood T cell repertoires in COVID-19. TCRdb's table, derived via immunoSEQ multiplex PCR, lists solely in-frame clones and lacks some. The sample has 200,000 or so clones, 88% seen once. Sequencing was done on a sample of peripheral blood. The receptors here all came from an older woman with acute or convalescent COVID-19.

This clone was seen a single time. V usage is TRBV10-1 and J usage is TRBJ1-1; 9 nucleotides agree with TRBD1. The germline V gene has CDR1 WNHNN and CDR2 SYGVQD (reference sequence). This CDR3 is 16 amino acids long. Losses at the gene ends were 6 bases for V and 2 bases for J; bases not matched to a gene: 10. The CDR3 protein is CASSAAGTGINTEAFF. The CDR3 DNA sequence: TGCGCCAGCAGCGCAGCCGGGACAGGGATTAACACTGAAGCTTTCTTT.

The chain uses TRBV7-2 and TRBJ2-1; TRBD2 is a possible D gene (6 bases). Per germline, CDR1 SGHTA and CDR2 FQGNSA. Trimming cost V 5 bases and J 1 base, with 12 bases left between them. CDR3 size: 15 residues. CDR3 sequence reads: CASSQTSGSYNEQFF. CDR3 nucleotide sequence: TGTGCCAGCAGCCAAACGAGCGGGTCCTACAATGAGCAGTTCTTC.

In this sample, this clone turned up a few times. J is TRBJ1-5 and V is TRBV7-9; 7 bases are shared with TRBD1. This CDR3 has 16 residues. Germline V CDR1 and CDR2: SEHNR, FQNEAQ (reference sequence). V dropped 1 base and J dropped 5; count of bases not matched to a gene: 8. The chain's CDR3 is CASSLERGQYYQPQHF. The CDR3 DNA sequence: TGTGCCAGCAGCTTAGAGAGGGGGCAGTATTATCAGCCCCAGCATTTT.

This rearrangement joins TRBV10-1 to TRBJ2-1, with TRBD1 matching over 8 bases. The CDR3 has 17 residues. After removal of 1 base from V and 1 base from J, the junction contained 6 bases not matched to a gene. Germline V lookup: CDR1 WNHNN, CDR2 SYGVQD (reference sequence). The CDR3 here is CASSEFLGQGSYNEQFF. CDR3 bases: TGCGCCAGCAGTGAGTTTCTCGGACAGGGTTCCTACAATGAGCAGTTCTTC.

This chain links TRBV6-5 with TRBJ1-1; D call uncertain. Trimming pared 8 bases from V and 1 base from J, leaving 17 bases between. The germline V gene has CDR1 MNHEY and CDR2 SVGAGI. The CDR3 is 15 amino acids. The CDR3 loop reads CASQTTQPSNTEAFF. CDR3 nucleotides: TGTGCCAGCCAAACCACACAGCCCTCGAACACTGAAGCTTTCTTT.

Concerning this clone: The same CDR3 arises from other DNA sequences in this sample as well. The chain joins TRBV7-2 to TRBJ2-5, with D hard to call. The V end was cut by 0 bases, the J end by 2 bases, with 7 bases between. CDR3 length: 14 amino acids. From germline, CDR1 is SGHTA and CDR2 FQGNSA. Here the CDR3 DNA reads TGTGCCAGCAGCTTAGCCGGCAGGCAAGAGACCCAGTACTTC. It translates to CASSLAGRQETQYF.

This rearrangement joins TRBV7-9 to TRBJ2-5; 9 nucleotides agree with TRBD1. Germline CDR1 and CDR2: SEHNR and FQNEAQ (reference sequence). V shed 8 bases and J 5 bases; nucleotides not matched to a gene: 6. CDR3 length equals 13 residues. The CDR3 protein is CASRTGGAETQYF. CDR3 DNA sequence: TGTGCCAGCCGTACAGGGGGCGCGGAGACCCAGTACTTC.

CDR3 nucleotide sequence: TGTGCCAGCAGCCAAGTGTGGGGAGGAGAGTCACCCCTCCACTTT. Translated: CASSQVWGGESPLHF. V gene TRBV3-1 (or the pseudogene TRBV3-2) combines with J gene TRBJ1-6; D is unclear. Germline CDR1 LGHDT, CDR2 YNNKEL (reference sequence). Trimming shortened V by 1 base and J by 10 bases, and 14 bases separated the two germline ends. The CDR3 runs to 15 residues.

The chain recombines TRBV7-9 with TRBJ2-7; 8 bases map to TRBD2. Germline V CDR1 and CDR2: SEHNR, FQNEAQ (reference sequence). V shed 4 bases and J 5 bases; nucleotides not matched to a gene: 10. CDR3 size: 15 residues. The CDR3 coding sequence is TGTGCCAGCAGCTCAGGGACTAGATGGTTTAACGAGCAGTACTTC. Translating it yields CASSSGTRWFNEQYF.

This clone was observed a handful of times. The chain employs TRBV7-7 and TRBJ2-5, with 8 bases identical to TRBD2. The CDR3 consists of 15 residues. Trimming cost V 6 bases and J 4 bases; bases outside gene matches: 10. Germline CDR1 reads SSHAT; CDR2 reads FNYEAQ (reference sequence). CDR3 region: CASSQSGSQGETQYF. In DNA form, the CDR3 reads TGTGCCAGCAGTCAGAGCGGGAGTCAGGGAGAGACCCAGTACTTC.

This chain connects TRBV27 to TRBJ1-6; maybe TRBD1 (5 bases). V was pared by 7 bases and J by 7 bases, with 14 bases between. Germline V CDR1 and CDR2: MNHEY, SMNVEV (reference sequence). The CDR3 consists of 14 residues. The CDR3 loop is CASTSGNLNSPLHF. CDR3 bases: TGTGCCAGCACCTCAGGGAATTTGAATTCACCCCTCCACTTT.

This clone was seen only a few times. This sequence joins TRBV2 and TRBJ1-6; TRBD1 might be the D (6 bases). CDR3 length: 15 residues. Looked up from germline, CDR1 is SNHLY and CDR2 is FYNNEI. The V end lost 5 bases, the J end lost 9 bases, and 17 bases lay between the germline ends. The CDR3 DNA is TGTGCCAGCAGTTCGACAGGAGGAGGTGGTTCACCCCTCCACTTT. Its translation is CASSSTGGGGSPLHF.

The gene calls are TRBV29-1 and TRBJ2-5, with 7 bases lining up with TRBD2. The ends lost 6 bases at V and 4 bases at J; junction bases unmatched: 5. Germline CDR1 reads SQVTM; CDR2 reads ANQGSEA. The length of the CDR3 is 12 residues. The CDR3 region is CSVRGTRETQYF. For the CDR3, the DNA is TGCAGCGTGCGGGGGACCCGAGAGACCCAGTACTTC.

This sequence joins TRBV28 and TRBJ1-4; 12 bases fit TRBD1. Germline V gene lookup returns CDR1 MDHEN and CDR2 SYDVKM. Trimming removed 3 bases from V and 7 bases from J; junction bases left unmatched: 15. The CDR3 extends over 19 amino acids. CDR3 sequence: CASSFYNGTGGAVSEKLFF. The CDR3 coding sequence is TGTGCCAGCAGTTTCTATAACGGGACAGGGGGCGCGGTAAGTGAAAAACTGTTTTTT.

J is TRBJ1-2 and V is TRBV3-1 (or the pseudogene TRBV3-2); 7 bases line up with TRBD1. This CDR3 comprises 12 residues. The V and J ends lost 5 bases and 5 bases, in that order; junction bases with no gene match: 2. Per the germline V gene, CDR1 is LGHDT and CDR2 is YNNKEL (reference sequence). CDR3 protein: CASSDRVYGYTF. The CDR3 region has the DNA TGTGCCAGCAGCGACAGGGTTTATGGCTACACCTTC.

CDR3 nucleotide sequence: TGTGCCAGTAGTTCTAGCGGGAGGGCCGCAGATACGCAGTATTTT. Encoded protein: CASSSSGRAADTQYF. The rearrangement joins TRBV19 to TRBJ2-3, with 12 positions matching TRBD2. This CDR3 comprises 15 residues. Looked up from germline, CDR1 is LNHDA and CDR2 is SQIVND (reference sequence). Trimming cost V 5 bases and J 4 bases; bases outside gene matches: 4. Full variable domain (missing parts from reference TRBV19 and TRBJ2-3): DGGITQSPKYLFRKEGQNVTLSCEQNLNHDAMYWYRQDPGQGLRLIYYSQIVNDFQKGDIAEGYSVSREKKESFPLTVTSAQKNPTAFYLCASSSSGRAADTQYFGPGTRLTVL.

The chain couples TRBV4-3 to TRBJ2-1; TRBD2 matches at 7 bases. Germline-derived CDR1 and CDR2 are LGHNA and YSLEER. This CDR3 is 17 amino acids long. Losses at the gene ends were 0 bases for V and 6 bases for J; bases not matched to a gene: 11. The CDR3 reads CASSQDHRTSFPNEQFF. The CDR3 region has the DNA TGCGCCAGCAGCCAAGACCACCGGACTAGTTTCCCCAATGAGCAGTTCTTC.

The chain employs TRBV5-4 and TRBJ2-7; D gene uncertain. Germline V gene lookup returns CDR1 SGHNT and CDR2 YYREEE (reference sequence). Trimming stripped 3 bases from V and 4 bases from J, with 5 bases between. The CDR3 has 11 residues. The DNA for the CDR3 is TGTGCCAGCAGCTCCAATTACGAGCAGTACTTC. Amino acid sequence: CASSSNYEQYF.

J is TRBJ2-1 and V is TRBV3-1 (or the pseudogene TRBV3-2), with D possibly being TRBD2 (6 bases). There are 16 residues in the CDR3. Trimming stripped 4 bases from V and 3 bases from J, with 16 bases between. CDR1 is LGHDT and CDR2 is YNNKEL in the germline V gene (reference sequence). The CDR3 DNA sequence: TGTGCCAGCAGCCTCACCTTAAGACTAGACTACAATGAGCAGTTCTTC. This codes for CASSLTLRLDYNEQFF.

The chain employs TRBV28 and TRBJ2-1; TRBD1 matches at 10 bases. The V and J ends lost 3 bases and 6 bases, in that order; junction bases with no gene match: 8. This CDR3 has 16 amino acids. CDR1 and CDR2 (germline): MDHEN, SYDVKM. CDR3 protein: CASSLIFGTGVNEQFF. For the CDR3, the DNA is TGTGCCAGCAGTTTGATTTTTGGGACAGGGGTCAATGAGCAGTTCTTC. Combining the CDR3 with reference TRBV28 and TRBJ2-1 gives the whole variable domain DVKVTQSSRYLVKRTGEKVFLECVQDMDHENMFWYRQDPGLGLRLIYFSYDVKMKEKGDIPEGYSVSREKKERFSLILESASTNQTSMYLCASSLIFGTGVNEQFFGPGTRLTVL.

The rearrangement uses TRBV28 and TRBJ1-4; TRBD1 aligns across 7 bases. The germline gives CDR1 MDHEN, CDR2 SYDVKM. This CDR3 has 14 residues. V shed 5 bases and J 4 bases; nucleotides not matched to a gene: 4. CDR3 amino acids: CASSKGTVNEKLFF. CDR3 sequence (DNA): TGTGCCAGCAGTAAAGGGACAGTTAATGAAAAACTGTTTTTT. Based on the CDR3 plus reference TRBV28 and TRBJ1-4, the full variable domain is DVKVTQSSRYLVKRTGEKVFLECVQDMDHENMFWYRQDPGLGLRLIYFSYDVKMKEKGDIPEGYSVSREKKERFSLILESASTNQTSMYLCASSKGTVNEKLFFGSGTQLSVL.

The chain is built from TRBV5-1 and TRBJ2-5; perhaps TRBD1 as D (5 bases). Trimming shortened V by 5 bases and J by 1 base, and 6 bases separated the two germline ends. CDR1 is SGHRS and CDR2 is YFSETQ in the germline V gene. The CDR3 consists of 12 residues. The CDR3 region is CASRTAQETQYF. The CDR3 DNA sequence: TGCGCCAGCAGGACAGCCCAAGAGACCCAGTACTTC.

This clone came up once. The chain links TRBV14 to TRBJ2-1; TRBD2 aligns across 9 bases. From germline, CDR1 is SGHDN and CDR2 FVKESK. The V segment lost 0 bases and the J segment 2 bases; nucleotides outside the gene matches: 8. The CDR3 loop spans 18 amino acids. As DNA, the CDR3 is TGTGCCAGCAGCCAAGATCTTGTTAGCGGGAGCCCCTACAATGAGCAGTTCTTC. The encoded protein is CASSQDLVSGSPYNEQFF.

CDR3 region: CASSYPRTGDRQTQYF. The CDR3 bases are TGTGCCAGCAGTTACCCGAGGACAGGGGACAGGCAGACCCAGTACTTC. The V gene is TRBV6-2 or TRBV6-3, the J gene TRBJ2-5, with 9 bases identical to TRBD1. Losses at the gene ends were 2 bases for V and 6 bases for J; bases not matched to a gene: 10. Germline V gives CDR1 MNHEY, CDR2 SVGEGT. The CDR3 sequence is 16 residues long.

V is TRBV7-8 and J is TRBJ1-1; a weak D match, TRBD1 (6 bases). The CDR3 has 15 residues. CDR1 and CDR2 (germline): SGHVS, FQNEAQ. V was clipped by 2 bases and J by 2 bases, with 12 bases between them. For the CDR3, the DNA is TGTGCCAGCAGCTTATATGGACAGCAAAACACTGAAGCTTTCTTT. Residues: CASSLYGQQNTEAFF. Complete variable domain (other parts from reference TRBV7-8 and TRBJ1-1): GAGVSQSPRYKVAKRGQDVALRCDPISGHVSLFWYQQALGQGPEFLTYFQNEAQLDKSGLPSDRFFAERPEGSVSTLKIQRTQQEDSAVYLCASSLYGQQNTEAFFGQGTRLTVV.

V usage is TRBV21-1 and J usage is TRBJ2-7; the D segment call TRBD1 is taken from the table without a DNA check. TRBV21-1 counts as a pseudogene. CDR3 size: 14 residues. The CDR3 here is CASSPGTGAYEQYF. CDR3 nucleotide sequence: TGTGCCAGCAGCCCCGGGACAGGGGCTTACGAGCAGTACTTC.

CDR3 sequence: CASKREGEDTQYF. DNA of the CDR3: TGTGCCAGCAAAAGAGAGGGGGAAGATACGCAGTATTTT. V usage is TRBV9 and J usage is TRBJ2-3; a weak D match, TRBD1 (6 bases). The CDR3 covers 13 residues. Trimming cost V 6 bases and J 5 bases, with 13 bases left between them. CDR1 SGDLS and CDR2 YYNGEE come from the germline V gene.

This clone was seen a single time. Other DNA sequences in this sample translate to the same CDR3. The CDR3: CASSLAGSGNTIYF. The CDR3, as DNA: TGTGCCAGCAGCTTGGCGGGCTCTGGAAACACCATATATTTT. The rearrangement links TRBV11-2 to TRBJ1-3, with no clear D. Trimming left V 3 bases short and J 0 bases short, with 6 bases between. The CDR3 runs 14 residues. Germline-derived CDR1 and CDR2 are SGHAT and FQNNGV.

The chain employs TRBV6-5 and TRBJ2-7; the match to TRBD2 covers 8 bases. In germline, CDR1 is MNHEY, CDR2 SVGAGI. This CDR3 region has 15 residues. J gave up 3 bases and V 5 bases, and 9 bases lay outside the gene matches. Here the CDR3 reads CASSPDRGGFYEQYF. The CDR3, as DNA: TGTGCCAGCAGTCCGGACCGGGGGGGTTTCTACGAGCAGTACTTC.

The chain has TRBV3-1 (or the pseudogene TRBV3-2) and TRBJ1-4; no firm D call. Trimming stripped 5 bases from V and 10 bases from J, with 14 bases between. CDR3 length: 13 residues. Germline CDR1 and CDR2: LGHDT and YNNKEL (reference sequence). The CDR3 bases are TGTGCCAGCAGCTTCACAGCTCCAGGAAAACTGTTTTTT. Its translation: CASSFTAPGKLFF.

This chain joins TRBV7-6 and TRBJ2-7; maybe TRBD2 (6 bases). Germline CDR1 SGHVS, CDR2 FNYEAQ. CDR3 size: 15 residues. V shed 0 bases and J shed 2 bases, with 11 bases lying between them. This CDR3 is CASSLAGGGTYEQYF. Written as DNA, the CDR3 is TGTGCCAGCAGCTTAGCCGGGGGTGGAACCTACGAGCAGTACTTC.

The chain has TRBV6-5 and TRBJ1-2, with D uncertain. This CDR3 contains 13 residues. The V end lost 8 bases, the J end lost 2 bases, and 12 bases lay between the germline ends. Germline loops: CDR1 MNHEY, CDR2 SVGAGI. The CDR3: CASRTTRNYGYTF. Here the CDR3 DNA reads TGTGCCAGCCGAACAACCCGCAACTATGGCTACACCTTC.